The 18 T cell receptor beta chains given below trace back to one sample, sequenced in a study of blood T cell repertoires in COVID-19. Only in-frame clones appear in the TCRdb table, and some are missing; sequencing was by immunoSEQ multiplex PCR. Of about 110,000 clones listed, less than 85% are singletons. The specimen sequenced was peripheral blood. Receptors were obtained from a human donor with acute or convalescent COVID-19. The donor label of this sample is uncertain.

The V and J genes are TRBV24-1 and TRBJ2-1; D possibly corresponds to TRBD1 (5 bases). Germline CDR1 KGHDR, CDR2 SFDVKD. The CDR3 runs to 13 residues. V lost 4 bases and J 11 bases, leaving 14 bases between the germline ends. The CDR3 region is CATSDQVRVQQFF. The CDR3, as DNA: TGTGCCACCAGTGACCAAGTCAGGGTCCAGCAGTTCTTC.

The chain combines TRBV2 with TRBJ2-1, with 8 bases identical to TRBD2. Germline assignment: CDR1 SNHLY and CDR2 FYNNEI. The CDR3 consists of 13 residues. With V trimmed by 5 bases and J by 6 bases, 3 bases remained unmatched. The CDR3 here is CASSILAANEQFF. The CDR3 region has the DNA TGTGCCAGCAGTATACTAGCGGCCAATGAGCAGTTCTTC.

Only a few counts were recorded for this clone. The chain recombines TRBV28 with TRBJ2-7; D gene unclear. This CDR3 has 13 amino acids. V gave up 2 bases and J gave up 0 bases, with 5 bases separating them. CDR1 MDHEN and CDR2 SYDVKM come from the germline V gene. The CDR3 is CASSLESSYEQYF. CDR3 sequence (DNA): TGTGCCAGCAGTTTAGAGAGCTCCTACGAGCAGTACTTC.

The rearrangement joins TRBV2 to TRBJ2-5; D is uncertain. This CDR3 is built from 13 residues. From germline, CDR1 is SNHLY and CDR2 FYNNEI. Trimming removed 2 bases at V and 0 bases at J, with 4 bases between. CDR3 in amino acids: CASSELYQETQYF. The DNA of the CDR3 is TGTGCCAGCAGTGAACTGTACCAAGAGACCCAGTACTTC.

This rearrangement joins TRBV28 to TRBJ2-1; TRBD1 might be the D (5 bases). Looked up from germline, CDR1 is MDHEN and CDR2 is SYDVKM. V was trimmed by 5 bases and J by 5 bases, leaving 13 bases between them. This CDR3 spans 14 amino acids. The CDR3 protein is CASSQNWGHNEQFF. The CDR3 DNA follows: TGTGCCAGCAGTCAAAATTGGGGCCACAATGAGCAGTTCTTC.

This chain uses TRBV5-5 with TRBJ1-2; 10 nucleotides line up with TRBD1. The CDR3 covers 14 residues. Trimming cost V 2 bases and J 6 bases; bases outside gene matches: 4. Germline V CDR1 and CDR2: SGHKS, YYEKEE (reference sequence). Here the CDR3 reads CASSLGTGANGYTF. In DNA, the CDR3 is TGTGCCAGCAGCTTAGGGACAGGGGCAAATGGCTACACCTTC.

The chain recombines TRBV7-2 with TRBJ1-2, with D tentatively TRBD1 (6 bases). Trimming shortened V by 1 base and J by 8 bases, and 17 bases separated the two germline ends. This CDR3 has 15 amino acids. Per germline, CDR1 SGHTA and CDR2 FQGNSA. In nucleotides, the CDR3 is TGTGCCAGCAGCTTAGGTTCGGGCAGGGGCCGGGGCTACACCTTC. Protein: CASSLGSGRGRGYTF. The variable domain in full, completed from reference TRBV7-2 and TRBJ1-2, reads GAGVSQSPSNKVTEKGKDVELRCDPISGHTALYWYRQSLGQGLEFLIYFQGNSAPDKSGLPSDRFSAERTGGSVSTLTIQRTQQEDSAVYLCASSLGSGRGRGYTFGSGTRLTVV.

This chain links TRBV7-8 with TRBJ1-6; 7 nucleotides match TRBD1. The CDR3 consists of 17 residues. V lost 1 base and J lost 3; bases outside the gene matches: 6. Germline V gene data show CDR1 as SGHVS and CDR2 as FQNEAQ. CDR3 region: CASSLDRGPRYNSPLHF. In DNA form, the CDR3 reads TGTGCCAGCAGCTTAGATAGGGGGCCCCGCTATAATTCACCCCTCCACTTT. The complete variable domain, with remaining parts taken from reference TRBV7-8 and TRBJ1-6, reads GAGVSQSPRYKVAKRGQDVALRCDPISGHVSLFWYQQALGQGPEFLTYFQNEAQLDKSGLPSDRFFAERPEGSVSTLKIQRTQQEDSAVYLCASSLDRGPRYNSPLHFGNGTRLTVT.

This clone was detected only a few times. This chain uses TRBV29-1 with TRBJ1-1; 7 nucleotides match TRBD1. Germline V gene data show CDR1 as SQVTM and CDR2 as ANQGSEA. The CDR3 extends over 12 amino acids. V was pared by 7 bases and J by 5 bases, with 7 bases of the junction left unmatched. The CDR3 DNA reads TGCAGCGCCAAACAGGGGCGGACTGAAGCTTTCTTT. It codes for CSAKQGRTEAFF.

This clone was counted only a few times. The CDR3 protein is CAWSVRRLAGNTDTQYF. In DNA form, the CDR3 reads TGTGCCTGGAGTGTACGGCGACTAGCGGGTAACACAGATACGCAGTATTTT. J is TRBJ2-3 and V is TRBV30; 10 positions match TRBD2. Germline CDR1 and CDR2: GTSNPN and SVGIG (reference sequence). V trimming: 0 bases; J trimming: 2 bases; junction bases outside the gene matches: 8. The length of the CDR3 is 17 residues.

CDR3 protein: CASSLAPSGAPKQYF. CDR3 nucleotide sequence: TGTGCCAGCAGCTTAGCCCCTAGCGGGGCCCCCAAGCAGTACTTC. The rearrangement uses TRBV7-9 and TRBJ2-7, with 9 bases that match TRBD2. V lost 0 bases to trimming and J lost 8 bases; unmatched junction nucleotides: 8. CDR1 and CDR2 from the germline V gene are SEHNR and FQNEAQ (reference sequence). CDR3 size: 15 residues.

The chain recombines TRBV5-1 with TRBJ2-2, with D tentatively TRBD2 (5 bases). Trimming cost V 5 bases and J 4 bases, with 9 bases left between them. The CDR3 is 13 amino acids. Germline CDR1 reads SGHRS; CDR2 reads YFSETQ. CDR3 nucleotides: TGCGCCAGCAGGCCGGGGAGCACCGGGGAGCTGTTTTTT. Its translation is CASRPGSTGELFF.

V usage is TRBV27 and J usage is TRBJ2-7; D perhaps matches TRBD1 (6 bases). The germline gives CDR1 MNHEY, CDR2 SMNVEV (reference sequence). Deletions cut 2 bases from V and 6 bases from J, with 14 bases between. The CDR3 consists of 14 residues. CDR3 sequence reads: CASSLNDRRREQYF. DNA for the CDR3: TGTGCCAGCAGTTTAAACGACAGGCGTCGCGAGCAGTACTTC.

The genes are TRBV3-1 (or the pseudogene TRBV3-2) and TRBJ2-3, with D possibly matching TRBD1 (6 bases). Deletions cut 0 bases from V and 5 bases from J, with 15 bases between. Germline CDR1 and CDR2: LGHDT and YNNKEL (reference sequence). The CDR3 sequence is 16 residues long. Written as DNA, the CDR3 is TGTGCCAGCAGCCAAGAGCCGGACAGCATCAGAGATACGCAGTATTTT. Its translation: CASSQEPDSIRDTQYF.

CDR3 residues: CASSLFTGSEQFF. DNA of the CDR3: TGTGCCAGCAGCTTGTTTACAGGGAGTGAGCAGTTCTTC. The chain combines TRBV5-4 with TRBJ2-1, with D possibly being TRBD1 (6 bases). This CDR3 is 13 amino acids long. V lost 1 base to trimming and J lost 9 bases, with 11 bases between them. In germline, CDR1 is SGHNT, CDR2 YYREEE (reference sequence). The variable domain in full, with the rest retrieved from reference TRBV5-4 and TRBJ2-1, is ETGVTQSPTHLIKTRGQQVTLRCSSQSGHNTVSWYQQALGQGPQFIFQYYREEENGRGNFPPRFSGLQFPNYSSELNVNALELDDSALYLCASSLFTGSEQFFGPGTRLTVL.

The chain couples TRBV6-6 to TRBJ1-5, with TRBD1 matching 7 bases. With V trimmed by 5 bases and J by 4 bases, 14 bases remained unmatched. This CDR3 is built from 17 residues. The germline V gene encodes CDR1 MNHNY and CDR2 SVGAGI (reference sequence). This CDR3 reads CASSRARTGGNNQPQHF. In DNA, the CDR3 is TGTGCCAGCAGTCGAGCTCGGACAGGAGGGAATAATCAGCCCCAGCATTTT.

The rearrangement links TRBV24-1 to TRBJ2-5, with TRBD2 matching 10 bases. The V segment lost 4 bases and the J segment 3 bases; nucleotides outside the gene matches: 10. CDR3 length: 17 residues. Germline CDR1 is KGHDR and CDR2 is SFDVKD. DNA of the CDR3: TGTGCCACCAGTGACCGTACTAGCGGGGACCCAAAAGAGACCCAGTACTTC. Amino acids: CATSDRTSGDPKETQYF.

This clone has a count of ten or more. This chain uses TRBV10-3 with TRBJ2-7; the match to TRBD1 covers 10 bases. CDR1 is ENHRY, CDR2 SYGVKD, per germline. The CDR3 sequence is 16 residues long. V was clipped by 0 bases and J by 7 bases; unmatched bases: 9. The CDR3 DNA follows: TGTGCCATCAGTGAGTCGGTCGGGACAGGGGTGGAAGAGCAGTACTTC. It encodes CAISESVGTGVEEQYF.